This entry describes one TCR beta chain. The antigen is not known. The source of the sample is a study of chemoradiotherapy in HPV16-positive cancers. Repertoires were sampled repeatedly during chemoradiotherapy. The assay was immunoSEQ multiplex PCR, and TCRdb's table has in-frame clones only and misses some. The sample has about 68,000 clones; more than 70% are singletons. CDR1 is SGHRS and CDR2 is YFSETQ in the germline V gene. This CDR3 region has 15 residues. Study-wide findings and caveats: Only two HPV16-positive patients supplied the functional HPV-specificity definition.

The clonotype comes from a human donor with HPV-associated anogenital cancer. This sample comprised blood, obtained from a patient who underwent chemoradiotherapy. The genes are TRBV5-1 and TRBJ2-5; TRBD1 matches at 9 bases. The better agreement between TRBJ2-7 and the DNA end casts doubt on the J call. CDR3 sequence (DNA): TGCGCCAGCAGCATAACCGGGACAGGGAGGGACGAGCAGTACTTC. Its translation is CASSITGTGRDEQYF.